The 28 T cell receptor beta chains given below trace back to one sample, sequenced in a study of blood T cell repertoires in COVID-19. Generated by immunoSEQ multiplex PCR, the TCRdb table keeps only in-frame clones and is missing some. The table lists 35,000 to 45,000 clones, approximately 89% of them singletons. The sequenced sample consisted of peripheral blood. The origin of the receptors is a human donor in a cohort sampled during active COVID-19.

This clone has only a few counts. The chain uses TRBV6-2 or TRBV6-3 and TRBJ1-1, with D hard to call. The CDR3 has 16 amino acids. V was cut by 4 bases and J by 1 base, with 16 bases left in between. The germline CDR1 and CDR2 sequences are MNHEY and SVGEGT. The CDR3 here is CASSSPLRRGNTEAFF. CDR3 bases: TGTGCCAGCAGTTCCCCCCTTCGACGGGGGAACACTGAAGCTTTCTTT.

In DNA, the CDR3 is TGTGCCAGCAGCGTAGGACAGGGGCCCTACGAGCAGTACTTC. It yields the protein CASSVGQGPYEQYF. The J gene is TRBJ2-7, the V gene TRBV9, with 8 bases fitting TRBD1. Per germline, CDR1 SGDLS and CDR2 YYNGEE. V shed 0 bases and J 2 bases; nucleotides not matched to a gene: 1. The CDR3 loop spans 14 amino acids. The full variable domain, rest sourced from reference TRBV9 and TRBJ2-7, is DSGVTQTPKHLITATGQRVTLRCSPRSGDLSVYWYQQSLDQGLQFLIQYYNGEERAKGNILERFSAQQFPDLHSELNLSSLELGDSALYFCASSVGQGPYEQYFGPGTRLTVT.

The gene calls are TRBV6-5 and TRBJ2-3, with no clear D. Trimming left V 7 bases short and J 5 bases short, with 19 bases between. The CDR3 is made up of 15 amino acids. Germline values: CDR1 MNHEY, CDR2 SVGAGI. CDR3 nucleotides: TGTGCCAGCACCTCGGGTCTCCACACACGAGATACGCAGTATTTT. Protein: CASTSGLHTRDTQYF.

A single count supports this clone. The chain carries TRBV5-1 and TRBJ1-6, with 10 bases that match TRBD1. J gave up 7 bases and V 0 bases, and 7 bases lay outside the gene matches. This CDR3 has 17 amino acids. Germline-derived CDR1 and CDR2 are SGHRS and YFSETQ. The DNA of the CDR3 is TGCGCCAGCAGCTTGGCCTTGTCGGGACAGGGGAATTCACCCCTCCACTTT. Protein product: CASSLALSGQGNSPLHF.

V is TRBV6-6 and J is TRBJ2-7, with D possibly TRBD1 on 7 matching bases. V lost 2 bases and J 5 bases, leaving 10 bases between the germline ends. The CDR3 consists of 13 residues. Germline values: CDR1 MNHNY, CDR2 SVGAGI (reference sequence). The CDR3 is CASSYVRGDEQYF. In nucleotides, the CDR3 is TGTGCCAGCAGTTACGTCAGGGGGGACGAGCAGTACTTC.

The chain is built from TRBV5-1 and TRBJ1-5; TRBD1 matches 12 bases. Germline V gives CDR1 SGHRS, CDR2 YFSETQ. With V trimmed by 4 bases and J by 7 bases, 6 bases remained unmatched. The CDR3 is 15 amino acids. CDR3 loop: CASSRSGTGGQPQHF. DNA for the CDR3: TGCGCCAGCAGCCGGTCCGGGACAGGGGGCCAGCCCCAGCATTTT.

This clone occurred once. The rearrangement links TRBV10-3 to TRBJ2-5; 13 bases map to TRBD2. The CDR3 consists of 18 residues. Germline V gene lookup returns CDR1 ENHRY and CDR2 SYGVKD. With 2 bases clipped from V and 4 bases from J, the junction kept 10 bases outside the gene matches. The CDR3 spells CAISEPPGLAGLGETQYF. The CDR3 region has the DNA TGTGCCATCAGTGAGCCTCCGGGACTAGCGGGATTGGGAGAGACCCAGTACTTC.

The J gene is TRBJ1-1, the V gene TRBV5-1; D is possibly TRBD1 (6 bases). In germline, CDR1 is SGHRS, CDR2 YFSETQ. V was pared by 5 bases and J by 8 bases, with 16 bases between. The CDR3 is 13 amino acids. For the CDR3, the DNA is TGCGCCAGCAGGGCTAACCCCGGACAGGAAGCTTTCTTT. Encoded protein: CASRANPGQEAFF.

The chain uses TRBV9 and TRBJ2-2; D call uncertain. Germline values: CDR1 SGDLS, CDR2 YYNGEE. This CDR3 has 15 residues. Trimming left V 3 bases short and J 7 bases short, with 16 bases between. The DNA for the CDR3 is TGTGCCAGCAGCGCGGTGACAACGGAACACGGGGAGCTGTTTTTT. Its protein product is CASSAVTTEHGELFF.

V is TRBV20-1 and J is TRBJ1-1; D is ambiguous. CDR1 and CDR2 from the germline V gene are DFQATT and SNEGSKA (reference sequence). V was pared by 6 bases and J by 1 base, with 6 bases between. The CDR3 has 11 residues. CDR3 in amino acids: CSARQNTEAFF. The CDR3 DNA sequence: TGCAGTGCCAGACAGAACACTGAAGCTTTCTTT.

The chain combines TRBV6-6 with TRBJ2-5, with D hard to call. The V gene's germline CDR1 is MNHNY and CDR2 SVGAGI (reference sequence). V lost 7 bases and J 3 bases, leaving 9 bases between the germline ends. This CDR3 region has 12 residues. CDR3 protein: CASTGMEETQYF. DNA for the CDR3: TGTGCCAGCACCGGTATGGAAGAGACCCAGTACTTC.

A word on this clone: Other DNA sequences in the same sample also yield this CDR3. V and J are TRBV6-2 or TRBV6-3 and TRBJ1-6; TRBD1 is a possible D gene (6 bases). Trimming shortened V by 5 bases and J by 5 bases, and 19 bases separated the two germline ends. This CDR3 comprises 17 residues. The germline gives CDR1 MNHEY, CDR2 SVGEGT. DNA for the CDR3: TGTGCCAGCAGTAAAACAGGACCAGGGGCCAATAATTCACCCCTCCACTTT. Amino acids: CASSKTGPGANNSPLHF.

The CDR3 region has the DNA TGTGCCAGTAGTTTTCAAGGCCGGGGAAGGAGGGAGACCCAGTACTTC. Translated, it gives CASSFQGRGRRETQYF. This sequence joins TRBV19 and TRBJ2-5, with D perhaps TRBD2 (5 bases). In germline, CDR1 is LNHDA, CDR2 SQIVND (reference sequence). With 5 bases removed from V and 5 bases from J, the gap between germline ends came to 21 bases. The CDR3 has 16 residues.

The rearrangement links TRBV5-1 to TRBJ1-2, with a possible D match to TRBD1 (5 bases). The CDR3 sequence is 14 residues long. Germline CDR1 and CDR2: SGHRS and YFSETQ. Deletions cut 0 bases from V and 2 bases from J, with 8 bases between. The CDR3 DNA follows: TGCGCCAGCAGCTTGGCCAGGGAAAACTATGGCTACACCTTC. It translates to CASSLARENYGYTF. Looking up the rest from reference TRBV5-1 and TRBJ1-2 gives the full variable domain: KAGVTQTPRYLIKTRGQQVTLSCSPISGHRSVSWYQQTPGQGLQFLFEYFSETQRNKGNFPGRFSGRQFSNSRSEMNVSTLELGDSALYLCASSLARENYGYTFGSGTRLTVV.

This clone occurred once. The CDR3 reads CASLRLAGTDTQYF. The CDR3 region has the DNA TGTGCCAGCCTCCGACTAGCGGGAACAGATACGCAGTATTTT. V gene TRBV2 combines with J gene TRBJ2-3; 11 nucleotides line up with TRBD2. This CDR3 has 14 residues. Germline assignment: CDR1 SNHLY and CDR2 FYNNEI. The J segment lost 3 bases and the V segment lost 8 bases, leaving 4 bases of the junction unmatched.

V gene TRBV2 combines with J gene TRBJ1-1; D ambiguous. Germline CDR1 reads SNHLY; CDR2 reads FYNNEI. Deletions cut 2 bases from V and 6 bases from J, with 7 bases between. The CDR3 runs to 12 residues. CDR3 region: CASSEPTAEAFF. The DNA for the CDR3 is TGTGCCAGCAGTGAACCCACTGCTGAAGCTTTCTTT. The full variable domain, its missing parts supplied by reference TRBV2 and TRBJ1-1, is EPEVTQTPSHQVTQMGQEVILRCVPISNHLYFYWYRQILGQKVEFLVSFYNNEISEKSEIFDDQFSVERPDGSNFTLKIRSTKLEDSAMYFCASSEPTAEAFFGQGTRLTVV.

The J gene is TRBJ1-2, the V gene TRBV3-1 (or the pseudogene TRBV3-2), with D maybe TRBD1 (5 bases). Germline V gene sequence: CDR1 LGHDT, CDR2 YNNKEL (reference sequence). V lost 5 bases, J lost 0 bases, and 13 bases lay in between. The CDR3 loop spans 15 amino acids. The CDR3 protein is CASSWGGTSNYGYTF. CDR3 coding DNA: TGTGCCAGCAGCTGGGGGGGGACCTCTAACTATGGCTACACCTTC.

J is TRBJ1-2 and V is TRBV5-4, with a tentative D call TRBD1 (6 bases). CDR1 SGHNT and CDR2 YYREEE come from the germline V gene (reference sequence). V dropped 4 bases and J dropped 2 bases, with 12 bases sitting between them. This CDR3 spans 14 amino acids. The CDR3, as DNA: TGTGCCAGCAGCCGTACAGGGCAAAACTATGGCTACACCTTC. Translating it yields CASSRTGQNYGYTF.

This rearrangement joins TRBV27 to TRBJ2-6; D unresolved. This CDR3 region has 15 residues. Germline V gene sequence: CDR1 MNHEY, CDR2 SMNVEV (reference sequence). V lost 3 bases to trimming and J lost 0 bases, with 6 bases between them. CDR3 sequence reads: CASSFLSSGANVLTF. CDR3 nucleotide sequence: TGTGCCAGCAGTTTTCTCTCCTCTGGGGCCAACGTCCTGACTTTC.

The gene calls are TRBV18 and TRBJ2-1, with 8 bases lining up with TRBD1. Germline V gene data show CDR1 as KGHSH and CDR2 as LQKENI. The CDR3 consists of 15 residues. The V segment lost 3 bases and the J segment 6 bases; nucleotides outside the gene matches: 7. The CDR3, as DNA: TGTGCCAGCTCACCCCGGCAGGGGGCCGGCAATGAGCAGTTCTTC. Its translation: CASSPRQGAGNEQFF.

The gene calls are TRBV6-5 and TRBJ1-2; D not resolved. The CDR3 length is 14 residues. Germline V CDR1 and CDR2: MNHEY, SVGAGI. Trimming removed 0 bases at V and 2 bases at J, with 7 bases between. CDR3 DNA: TGTGCCAGCAGTTACTCCCCACAGAACTATGGCTACACCTTC. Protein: CASSYSPQNYGYTF.

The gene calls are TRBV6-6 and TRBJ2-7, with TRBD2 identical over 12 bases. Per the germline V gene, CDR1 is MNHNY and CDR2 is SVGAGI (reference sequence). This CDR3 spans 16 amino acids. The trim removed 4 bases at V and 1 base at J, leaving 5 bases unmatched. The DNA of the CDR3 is TGTGCCAGCAGTTCCCACGGACTAGCGGGATCCTACGAGCAGTACTTC. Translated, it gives CASSSHGLAGSYEQYF.

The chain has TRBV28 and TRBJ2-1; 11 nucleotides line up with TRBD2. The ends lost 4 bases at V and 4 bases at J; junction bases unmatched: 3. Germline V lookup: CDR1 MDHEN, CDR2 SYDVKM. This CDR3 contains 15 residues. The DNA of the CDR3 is TGTGCCAGCAGTTCGACTAGCGGGATTTACAATGAGCAGTTCTTC. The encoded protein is CASSSTSGIYNEQFF. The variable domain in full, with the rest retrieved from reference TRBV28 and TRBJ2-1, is DVKVTQSSRYLVKRTGEKVFLECVQDMDHENMFWYRQDPGLGLRLIYFSYDVKMKEKGDIPEGYSVSREKKERFSLILESASTNQTSMYLCASSSTSGIYNEQFFGPGTRLTVL.

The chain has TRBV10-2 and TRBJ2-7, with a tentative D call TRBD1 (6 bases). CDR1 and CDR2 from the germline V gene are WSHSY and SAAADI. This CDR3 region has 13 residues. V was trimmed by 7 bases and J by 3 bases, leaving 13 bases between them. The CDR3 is CASKEGTYYEQYF. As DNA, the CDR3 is TGCGCCAGCAAGGAAGGGACATACTACGAGCAGTACTTC.

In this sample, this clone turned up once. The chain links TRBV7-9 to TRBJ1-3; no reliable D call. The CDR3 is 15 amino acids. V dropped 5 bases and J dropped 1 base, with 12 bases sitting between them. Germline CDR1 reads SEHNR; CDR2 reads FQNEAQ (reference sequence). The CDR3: CASSLLPGSGNTIYF. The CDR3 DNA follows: TGTGCCAGCAGCCTTTTACCCGGGTCTGGAAACACCATATATTTT.

CDR3 coding DNA: TGTGCCAGTAGTCCAGGGGCTAGAAATACGCAGTATTTT. Translated, it gives CASSPGARNTQYF. The J gene is TRBJ2-3, the V gene TRBV19; tentatively, D is TRBD1 (6 bases). V was cut by 5 bases and J by 7 bases, with 13 bases left in between. Germline V gives CDR1 LNHDA, CDR2 SQIVND (reference sequence). The CDR3 runs to 13 residues.

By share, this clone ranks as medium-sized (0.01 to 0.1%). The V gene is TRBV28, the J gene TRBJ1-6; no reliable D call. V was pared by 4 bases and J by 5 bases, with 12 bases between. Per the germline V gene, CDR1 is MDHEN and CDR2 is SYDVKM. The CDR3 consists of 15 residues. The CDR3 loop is CASSSQGGNNSPLHF. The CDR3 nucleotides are TGTGCCAGCAGTTCCCAAGGAGGCAATAATTCACCCCTCCACTTT.

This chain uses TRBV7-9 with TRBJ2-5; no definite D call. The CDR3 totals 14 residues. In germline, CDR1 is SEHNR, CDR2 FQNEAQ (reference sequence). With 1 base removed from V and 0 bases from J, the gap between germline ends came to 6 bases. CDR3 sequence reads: CASSLELYQETQYF. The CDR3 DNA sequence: TGTGCCAGCAGCTTAGAACTGTACCAAGAGACCCAGTACTTC.